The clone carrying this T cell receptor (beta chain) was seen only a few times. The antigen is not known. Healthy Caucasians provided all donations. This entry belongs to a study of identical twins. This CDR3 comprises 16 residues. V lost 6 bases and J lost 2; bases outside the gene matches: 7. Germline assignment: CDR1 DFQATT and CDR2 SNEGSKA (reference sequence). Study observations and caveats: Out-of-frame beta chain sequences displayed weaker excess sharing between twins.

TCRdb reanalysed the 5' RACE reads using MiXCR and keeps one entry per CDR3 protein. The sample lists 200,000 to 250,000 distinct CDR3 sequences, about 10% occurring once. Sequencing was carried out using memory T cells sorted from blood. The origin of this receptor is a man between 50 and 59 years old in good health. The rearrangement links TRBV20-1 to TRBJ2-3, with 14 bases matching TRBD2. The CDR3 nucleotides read TGCAGTGCCAGACTAGCGGGGGGGCCGAACACAGATACGCAGTATTTT. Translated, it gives CSARLAGGPNTDTQYF.